This TCR beta chain was sequenced in a study of shared clonotypes between healthy human individuals. General study points: The study sampled only blood, and tissue repertoires likely differ.

In the authors' methods: Filtering differed since immunoSEQ provided only junctions, with no quality scores. Sequencing used immunoSEQ multiplex PCR; TCRdb keeps in-frame clones, though not all of them. V and J calls and clone size are copied from that table; D and trimming were computed from the DNA. This table holds roughly 1 million clones, 78% found once. As regards this clone: Antigen unknown.

The donors were all Caucasian adults (living in Nashville, Tennessee). Naive CD45RA+ and memory CD45RA-negative subsets were split from CD4+ cells. The CDR3 contains 13 residues. Germline values: CDR1 SGHTA, CDR2 FQGNSA. Trimming took 3 bases from V and 7 from J; bases not matched to a gene: 5. The clonotype was recovered from a man aged 18 to 35 in good health. Some clones in this sample may be carry-over from other donors' samples. The V and J genes are TRBV7-2 and TRBJ1-1; TRBD1 agrees at 7 bases. The specimen was memory CD4+ T cells from PBMCs. Documented subset: CD45RA-negative fraction. As DNA, the CDR3 is TGTGCCAGCAGCTTGGACAGGCAGAATGAAGCTTTCTTT. Residues: CASSLDRQNEAFF.